This is a list of T cell receptor beta chains from one sample in a study of control samples from healthy donors and cancer patients. Sequencing used immunoSEQ multiplex PCR; TCRdb keeps in-frame clones, though not all of them. This sample has 26,000 or so clones; 90% to 95% occur once, and the top ten carry approximately 12%. Sequenced material: PBMCs. The receptors were gathered from a man aged 50 to 60 with lung cancer. CDR3s include the opening cysteine and the closing phenylalanine or tryptophan. D genes are given only for firm matches. Clone size appears in some rows only: once, few, many, or a class for an expanded clone.

d_call j_call v_call clone_size cdr3_aa cdr3_nt
NA TRBJ1-2 TRBV11-2 NA CASSLQGRGYTF TGTGCCAGCAGTCTACAAGGGCGAGGCTACACCTTC
TRBD1 TRBJ1-2 TRBV9 NA CASSSRQGANYGYTF TGTGCCAGCAGCTCCCGACAGGGAGCTAACTATGGCTACACCTTC
NA TRBJ2-3 TRBV23-1 NA CASSQAPFTVHGASTDTQYF TGCGCCAGCAGTCAGGCACCCTTTACGGTGCACGGGGCCTCTACAGATACGCAGTATTTT
NA TRBJ2-7 TRBV7-2 NA CASRPPRTASYEQYF TGTGCCAGTCGCCCCCCCCGGACAGCATCCTACGAGCAGTACTTC
NA TRBJ1-1 TRBV3-1/TRBV3-2 NA CASSQGGARNTEAFF TGTGCCAGCAGCCAAGGGGGGGCTAGGAACACTGAAGCTTTCTTT
NA TRBJ1-1 TRBV19 NA CASSPGLNTEAFF TGTGCCAGTAGTCCTGGCCTCAACACTGAAGCTTTCTTT
TRBD1 TRBJ1-5 TRBV27 NA CASSRQGSNQPQHF TGTGCCAGCAGTCGACAGGGGTCCAATCAGCCCCAGCATTTT
NA TRBJ1-1 TRBV5-4 NA CASSLTTNTEAFF TGTGCCAGCAGCCTAACAACGAACACTGAAGCTTTCTTT
NA TRBJ1-5 TRBV24-1 NA CATSDRNQPQHF TGTGCCACCAGTGACCGAAATCAGCCCCAGCATTTT
TRBD1 TRBJ2-1 TRBV30 NA CACSATGGFRNEQFF TGTGCCTGCTCCGCGACAGGGGGGTTCAGGAATGAGCAGTTCTTC
NA TRBJ1-2 TRBV30 NA CAWTAGLHYSYGYTF TGTGCCTGGACCGCGGGGCTTCATTACAGCTATGGCTACACCTTC
TRBD1 TRBJ1-3 TRBV5-4 NA CASSAAGTGVQGSGNTIYF TGTGCCAGCAGCGCCGCCGGGACAGGGGTTCAAGGCTCTGGAAACACCATATATTTT
NA TRBJ2-5 TRBV10-2 NA CASSVRDQETQYF TGCGCCAGCAGTGTCAGGGACCAAGAGACCCAGTACTTC
NA TRBJ1-4 TRBV6-1 NA CASSETFSEKLFF TGTGCCAGCAGTGAAACGTTCAGTGAAAAACTGTTTTTT
TRBD1 TRBJ1-1 TRBV5-6 NA CASSSGQGDAAFF TGTGCCAGCAGCTCTGGACAGGGAGACGCAGCTTTCTTT
NA TRBJ2-3 TRBV10-3 NA CAISESTRGGDTQYF TGTGCCATCAGTGAGTCGACCAGGGGGGGAGATACGCAGTATTTT
NA TRBJ2-7 TRBV5-8 NA CASSLNSDDF TGTGCCAGCAGCTTGAATTCTGACGACTTC
NA TRBJ1-4 TRBV6-2/TRBV6-3 NA CASSYPSVEDEKLFF TGTGCCAGCAGTTACCCGTCCGTCGAGGATGAAAAACTGTTTTTT
TRBD1 TRBJ2-3 TRBV7-2 NA CASSPVPGQGADETQYF TGTGCCAGCAGCCCTGTGCCGGGACAGGGGGCGGACGAAACGCAGTATTTT
NA TRBJ2-1 TRBV10-3 NA CAIERYNEQFF TGTGCCATAGAACGTTACAATGAGCAGTTCTTC
NA TRBJ2-1 TRBV19 NA CASSSLGDYNEQFF TGTGCCAGTAGTTCCCTGGGAGACTACAATGAGCAGTTCTTC
TRBD1 TRBJ1-1 TRBV18 NA CASSPEMTGIRAEAFF TGTGCCAGCTCACCGGAGATGACAGGGATTAGAGCTGAAGCTTTCTTT
NA TRBJ2-4 TRBV5-5 NA CASSLEGSSKNIQYF TGTGCCAGCAGCTTGGAGGGGAGCTCCAAAAACATTCAGTACTTC
NA TRBJ1-1 TRBV3-1/TRBV3-2 NA CASSQPTTWDTEAFF TGTGCCAGCAGCCAACCCACTACATGGGACACTGAAGCTTTCTTT
TRBD1 TRBJ2-7 TRBV19 NA CASSPDRGKYEQYF TGTGCCAGTAGTCCGGACAGGGGGAAGTACGAGCAGTACTTC
TRBD1 TRBJ1-2 TRBV9 NA CASSGDRTYGYTF TGTGCCAGCAGCGGGGACAGGACCTATGGCTACACCTTC
NA TRBJ2-7 TRBV7-8 NA CASSFSGRQGEQYF TGTGCCAGCAGCTTTTCGGGCAGGCAGGGCGAGCAGTACTTC
NA TRBJ1-6 TRBV6-6 NA CASNRQDPSNSPLHF TGTGCCAGCAATAGACAGGACCCCTCGAATTCACCCCTCCACTTT
TRBD2 TRBJ2-3 TRBV20-1 NA CSASPGLAGGPGTQYF TGCAGTGCTAGTCCGGGACTAGCGGGGGGGCCAGGTACGCAGTATTTT
NA TRBJ1-1 TRBV14 NA CASSRVGVTEAFF TGTGCCAGCAGCCGGGTTGGGGTCACTGAAGCTTTCTTT
TRBD1 TRBJ2-7 TRBV27 few CASSLSAGGMSEQYF TGTGCCAGCAGTTTATCGGCAGGGGGAATGAGCGAGCAGTACTTC
NA TRBJ1-1 TRBV5-5 NA CASSFWNTEAFF TGTGCCAGCAGCTTTTGGAACACTGAAGCTTTCTTT
NA TRBJ2-7 TRBV27 NA CASSLSGGPVYEQYF TGTGCCAGCAGTTTATCCGGGGGGCCGGTTTACGAGCAGTACTTC
TRBD1 TRBJ1-6 TRBV25-1 NA CASRPAGTGTLNSPLHF TGTGCCAGCAGACCGGCTGGGACAGGGACGCTTAATTCACCCCTCCACTTT